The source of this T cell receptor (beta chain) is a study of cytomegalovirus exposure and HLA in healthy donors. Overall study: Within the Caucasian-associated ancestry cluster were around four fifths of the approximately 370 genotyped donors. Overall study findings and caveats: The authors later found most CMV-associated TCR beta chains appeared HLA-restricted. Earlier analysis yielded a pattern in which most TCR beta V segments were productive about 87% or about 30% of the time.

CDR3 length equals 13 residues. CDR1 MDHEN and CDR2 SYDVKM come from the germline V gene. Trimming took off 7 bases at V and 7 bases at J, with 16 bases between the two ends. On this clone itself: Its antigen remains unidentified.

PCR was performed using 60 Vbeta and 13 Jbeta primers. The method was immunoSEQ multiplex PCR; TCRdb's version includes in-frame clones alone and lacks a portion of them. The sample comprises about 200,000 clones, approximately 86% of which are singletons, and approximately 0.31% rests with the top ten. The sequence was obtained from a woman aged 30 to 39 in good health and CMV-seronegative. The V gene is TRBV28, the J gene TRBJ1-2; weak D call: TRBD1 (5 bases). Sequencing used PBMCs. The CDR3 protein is CASTITQGSGYTF. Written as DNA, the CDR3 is TGTGCCAGCACTATAACTCAGGGTTCTGGCTACACCTTC.